The 2 T cell receptor beta chains listed next were all sequenced from one sample in a study of early T cells in non-severe SARS-CoV-2 infection. Each CDR3 protein is one row after TCRdb ran MiXCR on the 5' RACE reads. In the table there are some 96,000 distinct CDR3 sequences, more than 12% of which are singletons. Sequencing input: whole blood. These receptors were obtained from an adult who was a healthcare worker with PCR-confirmed SARS-CoV-2 infection or an uninfected control (not recorded which).

This chain connects TRBV20-1 to TRBJ1-5, with D possibly being TRBD1 (5 bases). CDR1 and CDR2 (germline): DFQATT, SNEGSKA (reference sequence). Trimming shortened V by 3 bases and J by 0 bases, and 9 bases separated the two germline ends. CDR3 length equals 14 residues. In nucleotides, the CDR3 is TGCAGTGCTAGTAGGGGATATAGCAATCAGCCCCAGCATTTT. Protein product: CSASRGYSNQPQHF.

This clonotype appeared many times. This chain links TRBV5-1 with TRBJ2-1, with D perhaps given as TRBD1 or TRBD2 (5 bases each). V was trimmed by 4 bases and J by 10 bases, leaving 18 bases between them. Germline V gene lookup returns CDR1 SGHRS and CDR2 YFSETQ. The length of the CDR3 is 14 residues. The CDR3: CASSSGNRRHEQFF. CDR3 sequence (DNA): TGCGCCAGCAGCAGCGGAAACAGGCGTCACGAGCAGTTCTTC.